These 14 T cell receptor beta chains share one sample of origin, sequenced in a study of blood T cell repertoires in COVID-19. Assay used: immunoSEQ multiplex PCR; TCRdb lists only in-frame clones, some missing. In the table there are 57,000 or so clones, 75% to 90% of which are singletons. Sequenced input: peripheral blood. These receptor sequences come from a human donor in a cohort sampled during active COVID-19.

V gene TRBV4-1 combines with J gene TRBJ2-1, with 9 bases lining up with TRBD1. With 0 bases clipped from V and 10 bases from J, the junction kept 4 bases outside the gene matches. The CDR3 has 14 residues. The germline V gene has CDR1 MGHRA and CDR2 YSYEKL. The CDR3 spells CASSQEGQGGEQFF. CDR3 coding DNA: TGCGCCAGCAGCCAAGAGGGACAGGGAGGCGAGCAGTTCTTC.

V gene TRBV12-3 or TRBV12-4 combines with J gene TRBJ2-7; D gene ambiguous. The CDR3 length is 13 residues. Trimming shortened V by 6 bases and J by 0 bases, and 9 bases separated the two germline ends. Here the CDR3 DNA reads TGTGCCAGCAGCGGTGGTAGCTCCTACGAGCAGTACTTC. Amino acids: CASSGGSSYEQYF.

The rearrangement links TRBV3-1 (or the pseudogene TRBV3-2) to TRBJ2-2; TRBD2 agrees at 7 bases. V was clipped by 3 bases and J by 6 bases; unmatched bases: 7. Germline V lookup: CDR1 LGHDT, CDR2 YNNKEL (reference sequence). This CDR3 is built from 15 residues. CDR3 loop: CASSHGLGTAGELFF. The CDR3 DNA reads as TGTGCCAGCAGCCATGGACTAGGGACCGCCGGGGAGCTGTTTTTT.

CDR3 DNA sequence: TGCGCCAGCAGTGAGTCGCTAGCGGGAGCGGGCGAGCAGTACTTC. It encodes CASSESLAGAGEQYF. J is TRBJ2-7 and V is TRBV10-1; TRBD2 matches at 10 bases. This CDR3 contains 15 residues. Trimming at V came to 0 bases and at J to 6 bases, leaving 5 bases not matched to a gene. Per germline, CDR1 WNHNN and CDR2 SYGVQD (reference sequence).

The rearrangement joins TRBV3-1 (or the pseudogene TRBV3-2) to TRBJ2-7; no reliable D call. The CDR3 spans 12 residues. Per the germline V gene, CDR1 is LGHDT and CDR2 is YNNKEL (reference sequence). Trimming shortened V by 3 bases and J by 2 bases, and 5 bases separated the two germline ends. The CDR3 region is CASSQGPYEQYF. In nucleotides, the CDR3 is TGTGCCAGCAGCCAGGGCCCCTACGAGCAGTACTTC.

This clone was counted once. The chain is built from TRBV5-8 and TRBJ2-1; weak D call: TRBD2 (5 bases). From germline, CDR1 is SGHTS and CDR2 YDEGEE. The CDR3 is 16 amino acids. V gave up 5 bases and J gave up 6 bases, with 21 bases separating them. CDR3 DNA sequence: TGTGCCAGCAGTTTCAGCCCCGGGCGGGTTCGCAATGAGCAGTTCTTC. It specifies CASSFSPGRVRNEQFF.

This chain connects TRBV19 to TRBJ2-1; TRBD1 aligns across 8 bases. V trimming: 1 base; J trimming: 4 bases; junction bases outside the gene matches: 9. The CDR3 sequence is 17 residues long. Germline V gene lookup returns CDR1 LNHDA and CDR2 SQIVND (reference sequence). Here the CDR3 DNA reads TGTGCCAGTAGTATAGCCCCCCCAGGGGGCGAGTACAATGAGCAGTTCTTC. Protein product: CASSIAPPGGEYNEQFF. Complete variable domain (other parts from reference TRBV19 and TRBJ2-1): DGGITQSPKYLFRKEGQNVTLSCEQNLNHDAMYWYRQDPGQGLRLIYYSQIVNDFQKGDIAEGYSVSREKKESFPLTVTSAQKNPTAFYLCASSIAPPGGEYNEQFFGPGTRLTVL.

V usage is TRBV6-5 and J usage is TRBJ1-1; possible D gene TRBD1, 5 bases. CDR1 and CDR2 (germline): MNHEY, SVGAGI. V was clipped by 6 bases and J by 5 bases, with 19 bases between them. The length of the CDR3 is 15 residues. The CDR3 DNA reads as TGTGCCAGCAGCCTACGCCCCCCAGGGTGGACTGAAGCTTTCTTT. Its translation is CASSLRPPGWTEAFF.

The CDR3 reads CASSAHRVSETQYF. CDR3 nucleotides: TGTGCCAGCAGCGCCCACAGGGTTTCAGAGACCCAGTACTTC. The V and J genes are TRBV7-8 and TRBJ2-5; a weak D match, TRBD1 (6 bases). Germline loops: CDR1 SGHVS, CDR2 FQNEAQ. Trimming left V 5 bases short and J 4 bases short, with 14 bases between. The length of the CDR3 is 14 residues.

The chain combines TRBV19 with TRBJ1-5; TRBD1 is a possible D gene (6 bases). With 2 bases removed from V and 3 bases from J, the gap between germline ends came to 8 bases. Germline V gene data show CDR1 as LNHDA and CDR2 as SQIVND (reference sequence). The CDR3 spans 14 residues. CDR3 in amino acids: CASSIRTVNQPQHF. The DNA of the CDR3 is TGTGCCAGTAGTATACGGACAGTCAATCAGCCCCAGCATTTT.

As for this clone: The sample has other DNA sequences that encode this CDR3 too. CDR3 loop: CASSLRGGSSYNEQFF. In DNA, the CDR3 is TGTGCCAGCAGCTTAAGAGGGGGTAGCTCCTACAATGAGCAGTTCTTC. This chain uses TRBV7-6 with TRBJ2-1; TRBD1 might be the D (6 bases). Trimming took 2 bases from V and 0 from J, leaving 11 bases between them. CDR1 SGHVS and CDR2 FNYEAQ come from the germline V gene. CDR3 length equals 16 residues.

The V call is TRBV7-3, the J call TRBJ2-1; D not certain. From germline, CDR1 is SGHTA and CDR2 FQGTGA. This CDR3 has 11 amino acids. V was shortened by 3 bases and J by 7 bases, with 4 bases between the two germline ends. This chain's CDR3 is CASSFGNEQFF. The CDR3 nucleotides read TGTGCCAGCAGCTTCGGGAATGAGCAGTTCTTC. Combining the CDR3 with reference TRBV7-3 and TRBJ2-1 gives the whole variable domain GAGVSQTPSNKVTEKGKYVELRCDPISGHTALYWYRQSLGQGPEFLIYFQGTGAADDSGLPNDRFFAVRPEGSVSTLKIQRTERGDSAVYLCASSFGNEQFFGPGTRLTVL.

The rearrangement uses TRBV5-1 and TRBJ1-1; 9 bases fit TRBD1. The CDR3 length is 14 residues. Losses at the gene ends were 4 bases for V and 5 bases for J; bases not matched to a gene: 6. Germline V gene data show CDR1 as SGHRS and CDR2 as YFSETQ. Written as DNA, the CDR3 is TGCGCCAGCAGCGCCGGGACAGGGTATACTGAAGCTTTCTTT. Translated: CASSAGTGYTEAFF.

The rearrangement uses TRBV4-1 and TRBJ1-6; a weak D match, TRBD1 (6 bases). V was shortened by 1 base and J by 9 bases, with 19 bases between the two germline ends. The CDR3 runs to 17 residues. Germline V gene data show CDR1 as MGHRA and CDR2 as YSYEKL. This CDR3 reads CASSQGGGRRGGSPLHF. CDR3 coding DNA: TGCGCCAGCAGCCAAGGCGGGGGGCGCAGGGGTGGTTCACCCCTCCACTTT.